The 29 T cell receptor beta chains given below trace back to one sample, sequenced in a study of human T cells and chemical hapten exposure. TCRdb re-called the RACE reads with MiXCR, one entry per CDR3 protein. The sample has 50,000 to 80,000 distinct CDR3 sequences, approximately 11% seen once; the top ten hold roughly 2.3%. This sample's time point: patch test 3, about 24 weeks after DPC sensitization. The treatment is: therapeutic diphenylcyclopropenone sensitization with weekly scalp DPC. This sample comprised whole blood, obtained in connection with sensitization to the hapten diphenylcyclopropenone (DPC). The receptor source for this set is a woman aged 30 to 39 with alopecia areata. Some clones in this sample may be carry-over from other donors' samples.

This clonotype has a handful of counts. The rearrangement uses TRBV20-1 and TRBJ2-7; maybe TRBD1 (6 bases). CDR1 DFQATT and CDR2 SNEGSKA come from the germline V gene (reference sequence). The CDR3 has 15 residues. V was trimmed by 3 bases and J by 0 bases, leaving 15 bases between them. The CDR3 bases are TGCAGTGCTAGTCCCACCTCGACAGGCTCCTACGAGCAGTACTTC. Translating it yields CSASPTSTGSYEQYF.

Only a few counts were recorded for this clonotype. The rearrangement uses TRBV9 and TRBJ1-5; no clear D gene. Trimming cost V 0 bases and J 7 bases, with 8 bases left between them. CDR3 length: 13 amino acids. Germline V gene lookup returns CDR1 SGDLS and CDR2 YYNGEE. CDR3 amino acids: CASSVDGRQPQHF. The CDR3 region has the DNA TGTGCCAGCAGCGTAGATGGGAGGCAGCCCCAGCATTTT.

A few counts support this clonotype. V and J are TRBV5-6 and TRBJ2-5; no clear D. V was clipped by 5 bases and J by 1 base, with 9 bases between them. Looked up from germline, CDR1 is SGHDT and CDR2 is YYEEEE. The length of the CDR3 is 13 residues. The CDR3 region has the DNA TGTGCCAGCAGTAGGTATATCCAAGAGACCCAGTACTTC. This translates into CASSRYIQETQYF.

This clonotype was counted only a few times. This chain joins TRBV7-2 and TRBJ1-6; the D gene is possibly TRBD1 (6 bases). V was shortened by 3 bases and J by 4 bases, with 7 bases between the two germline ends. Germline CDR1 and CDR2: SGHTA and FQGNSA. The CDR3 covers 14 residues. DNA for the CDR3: TGTGCCAGCAGCTTGCAGGGGTATAATTCACCCCTCCACTTT. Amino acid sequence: CASSLQGYNSPLHF. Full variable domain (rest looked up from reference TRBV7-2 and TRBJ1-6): GAGVSQSPSNKVTEKGKDVELRCDPISGHTALYWYRQSLGQGLEFLIYFQGNSAPDKSGLPSDRFSAERTGGSVSTLTIQRTQQEDSAVYLCASSLQGYNSPLHFGNGTRLTVT.

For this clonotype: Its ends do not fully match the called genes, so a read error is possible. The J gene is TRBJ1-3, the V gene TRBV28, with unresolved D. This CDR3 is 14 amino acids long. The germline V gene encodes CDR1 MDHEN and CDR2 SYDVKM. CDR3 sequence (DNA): TGTGCCAGCAGCACCCCCCAGTCTGGAAACTCCATATATTTT. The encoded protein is CASSTPQSGNSIYF.

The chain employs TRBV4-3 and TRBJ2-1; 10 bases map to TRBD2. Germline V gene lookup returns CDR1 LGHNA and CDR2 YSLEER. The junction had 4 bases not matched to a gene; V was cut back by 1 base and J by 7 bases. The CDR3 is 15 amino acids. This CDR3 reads CASSQAWTSGNEQFF. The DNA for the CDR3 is TGCGCCAGCAGCCAAGCGTGGACTAGCGGAAATGAGCAGTTCTTC.

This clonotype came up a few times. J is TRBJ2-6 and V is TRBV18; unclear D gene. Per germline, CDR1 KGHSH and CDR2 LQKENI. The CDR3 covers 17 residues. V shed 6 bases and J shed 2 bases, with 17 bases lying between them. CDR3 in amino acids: CASSSSAGPTGANVLTF. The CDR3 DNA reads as TGTGCCAGCTCCTCTTCCGCCGGACCCACTGGGGCCAACGTCCTGACTTTC.

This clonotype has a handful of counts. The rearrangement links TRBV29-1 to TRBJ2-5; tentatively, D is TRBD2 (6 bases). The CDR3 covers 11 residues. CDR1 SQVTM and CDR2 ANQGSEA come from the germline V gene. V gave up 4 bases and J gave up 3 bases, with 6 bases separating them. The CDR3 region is CSVAGEETQYF. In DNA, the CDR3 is TGCAGCGTTGCGGGAGAAGAGACCCAGTACTTC.

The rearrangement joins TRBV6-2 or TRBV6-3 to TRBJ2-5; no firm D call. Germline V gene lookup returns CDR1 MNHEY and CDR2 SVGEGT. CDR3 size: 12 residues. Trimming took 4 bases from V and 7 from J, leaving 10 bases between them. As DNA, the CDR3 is TGTGCCAGCAGTTTGGTTACGGGGACCCAGTACTTC. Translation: CASSLVTGTQYF.

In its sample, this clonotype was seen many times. CDR3 nucleotides: TGTGCCAGCATACTAGCGGGAGACTACAATGAGCAGTTCTTC. It encodes CASILAGDYNEQFF. This chain uses TRBV28 with TRBJ2-1; 11 nucleotides align to TRBD2. The CDR3 is made up of 14 amino acids. J gave up 3 bases and V 7 bases, and 2 bases lay outside the gene matches. Germline V gene sequence: CDR1 MDHEN, CDR2 SYDVKM.

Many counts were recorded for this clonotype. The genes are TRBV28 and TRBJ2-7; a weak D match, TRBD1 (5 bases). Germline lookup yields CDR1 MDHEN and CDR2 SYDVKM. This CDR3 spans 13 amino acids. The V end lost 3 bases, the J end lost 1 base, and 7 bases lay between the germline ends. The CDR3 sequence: CASSLTVSYEQYF. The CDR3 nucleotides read TGTGCCAGCAGTTTGACAGTTTCCTACGAGCAGTACTTC.

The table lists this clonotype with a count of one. The CDR3 DNA reads TGCAGCGTTGTGAAAGGGTTGATGTCCCGGGGGGAGACCCAGTACTTC. Translated: CSVVKGLMSRGETQYF. This sequence joins TRBV29-1 and TRBJ2-5, with a tentative D call TRBD2 (6 bases). The CDR3 length is 16 residues. The germline V and J ends were trimmed by 4 bases and 5 bases, with 23 bases remaining between them. The germline gives CDR1 SQVTM, CDR2 ANQGSEA.

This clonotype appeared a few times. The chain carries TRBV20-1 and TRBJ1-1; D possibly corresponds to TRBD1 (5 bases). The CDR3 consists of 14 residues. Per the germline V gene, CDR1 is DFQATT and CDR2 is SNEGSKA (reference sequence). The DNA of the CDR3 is TGCAGGCCGACCGGGAGGGGTAGGAACACTGAAGCTTTCTTT. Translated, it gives CRPTGRGRNTEAFF.

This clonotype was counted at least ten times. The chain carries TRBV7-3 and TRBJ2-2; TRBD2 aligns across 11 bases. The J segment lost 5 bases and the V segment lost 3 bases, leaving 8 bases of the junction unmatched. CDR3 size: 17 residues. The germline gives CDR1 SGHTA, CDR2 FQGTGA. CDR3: CASSFILAGGGTGELFF. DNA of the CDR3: TGTGCCAGCAGCTTTATTCTAGCGGGAGGAGGTACCGGGGAGCTGTTTTTT.

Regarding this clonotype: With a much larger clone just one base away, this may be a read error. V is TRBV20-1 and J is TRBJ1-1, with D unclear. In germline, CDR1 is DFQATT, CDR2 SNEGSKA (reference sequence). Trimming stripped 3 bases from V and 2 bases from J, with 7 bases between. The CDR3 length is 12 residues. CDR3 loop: CSASWINTEAFF. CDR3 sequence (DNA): TGCAGTGCTAGTTGGATCAACACTGAAGCTTTCTTT.

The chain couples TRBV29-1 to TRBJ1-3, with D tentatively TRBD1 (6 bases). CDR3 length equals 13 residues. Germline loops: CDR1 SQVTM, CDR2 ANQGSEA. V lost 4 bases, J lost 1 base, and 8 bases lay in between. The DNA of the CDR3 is TGCAGCGTTGTAGGGGGTTCTGGAAACACCATATATTTT. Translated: CSVVGGSGNTIYF.

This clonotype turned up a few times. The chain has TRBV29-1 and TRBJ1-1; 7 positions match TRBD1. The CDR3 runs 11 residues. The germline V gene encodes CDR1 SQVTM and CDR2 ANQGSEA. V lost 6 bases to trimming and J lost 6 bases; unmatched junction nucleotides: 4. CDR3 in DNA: TGCAGCGTGAAGGGGGCCGCTGAAGCTTTCTTT. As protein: CSVKGAAEAFF.

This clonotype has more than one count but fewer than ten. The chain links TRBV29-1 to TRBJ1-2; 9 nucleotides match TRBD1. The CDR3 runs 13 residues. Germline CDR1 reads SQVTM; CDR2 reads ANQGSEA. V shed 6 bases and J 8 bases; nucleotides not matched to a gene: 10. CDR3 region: CSVESGTGLGYTF. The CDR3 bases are TGCAGCGTCGAGTCCGGGACAGGGTTGGGCTACACCTTC.

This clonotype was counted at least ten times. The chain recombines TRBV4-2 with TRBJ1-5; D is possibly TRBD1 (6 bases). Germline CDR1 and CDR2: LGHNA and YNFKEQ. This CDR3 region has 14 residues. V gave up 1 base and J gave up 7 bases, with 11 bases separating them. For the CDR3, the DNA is TGTGCCAGCAGCCAAGCTCCAGGGGTCCAGCCCCAGCATTTT. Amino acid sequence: CASSQAPGVQPQHF.

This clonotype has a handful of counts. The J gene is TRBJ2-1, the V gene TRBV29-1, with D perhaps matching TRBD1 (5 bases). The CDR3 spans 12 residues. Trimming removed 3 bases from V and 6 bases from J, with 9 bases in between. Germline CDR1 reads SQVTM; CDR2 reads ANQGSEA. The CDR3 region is CSVEPGSNEQFF. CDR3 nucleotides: TGCAGCGTTGAGCCAGGGTCCAATGAGCAGTTCTTC.

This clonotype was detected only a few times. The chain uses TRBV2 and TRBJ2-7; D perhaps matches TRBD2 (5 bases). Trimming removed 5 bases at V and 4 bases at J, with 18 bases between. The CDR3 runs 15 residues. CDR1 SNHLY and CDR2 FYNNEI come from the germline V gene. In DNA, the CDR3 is TGTGCCAGCAGTAAAGTTACCGACGGACTGTACGAGCAGTACTTC. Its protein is CASSKVTDGLYEQYF. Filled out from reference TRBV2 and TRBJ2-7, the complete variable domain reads EPEVTQTPSHQVTQMGQEVILRCVPISNHLYFYWYRQILGQKVEFLVSFYNNEISEKSEIFDDQFSVERPDGSNFTLKIRSTKLEDSAMYFCASSKVTDGLYEQYFGPGTRLTVT.

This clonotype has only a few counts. The CDR3 loop reads CASSFSETGGVLTDTQYF. CDR3 bases: TGTGCCAGCAGCTTTTCCGAGACAGGGGGCGTTTTAACAGATACGCAGTATTTT. This chain connects TRBV28 to TRBJ2-3, with TRBD1 matching over 10 bases. This CDR3 is built from 18 residues. V trimming: 6 bases; J trimming: 3 bases; junction bases outside the gene matches: 15. Looked up from germline, CDR1 is MDHEN and CDR2 is SYDVKM.

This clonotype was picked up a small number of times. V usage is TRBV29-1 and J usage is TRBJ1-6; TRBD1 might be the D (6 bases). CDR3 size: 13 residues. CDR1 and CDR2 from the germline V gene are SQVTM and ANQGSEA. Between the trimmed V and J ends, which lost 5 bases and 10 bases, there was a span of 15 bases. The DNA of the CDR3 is TGCAGCGTTCGGGAGGGGGGGAACTCACCCCTCCACTTT. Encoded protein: CSVREGGNSPLHF.

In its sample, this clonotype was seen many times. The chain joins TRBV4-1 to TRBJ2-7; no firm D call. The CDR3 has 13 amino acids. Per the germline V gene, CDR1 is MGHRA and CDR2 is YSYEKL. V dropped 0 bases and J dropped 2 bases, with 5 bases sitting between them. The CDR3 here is CASSQELAYEQYF. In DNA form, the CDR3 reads TGCGCCAGCAGCCAAGAGCTAGCCTACGAGCAGTACTTC.

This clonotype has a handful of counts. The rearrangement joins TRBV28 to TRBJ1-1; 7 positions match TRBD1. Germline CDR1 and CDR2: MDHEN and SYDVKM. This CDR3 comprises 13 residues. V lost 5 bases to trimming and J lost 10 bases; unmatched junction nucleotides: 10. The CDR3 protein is CASSVQQGMGAFF. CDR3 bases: TGTGCCAGCAGTGTCCAACAGGGGATGGGAGCTTTCTTT.

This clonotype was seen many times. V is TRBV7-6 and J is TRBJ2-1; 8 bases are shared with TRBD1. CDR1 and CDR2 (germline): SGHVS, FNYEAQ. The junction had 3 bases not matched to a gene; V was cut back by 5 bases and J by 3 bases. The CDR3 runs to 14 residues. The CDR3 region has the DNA TGTGCCAGCAGCCGACAGGGGAACTACAATGAGCAGTTCTTC. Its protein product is CASSRQGNYNEQFF.

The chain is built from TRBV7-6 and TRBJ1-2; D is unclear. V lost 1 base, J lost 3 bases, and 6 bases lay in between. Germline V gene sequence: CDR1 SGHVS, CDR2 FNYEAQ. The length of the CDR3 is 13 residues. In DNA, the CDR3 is TGTGCCAGCAGCTTAGAGGCGTACTATGGCTACACCTTC. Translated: CASSLEAYYGYTF.

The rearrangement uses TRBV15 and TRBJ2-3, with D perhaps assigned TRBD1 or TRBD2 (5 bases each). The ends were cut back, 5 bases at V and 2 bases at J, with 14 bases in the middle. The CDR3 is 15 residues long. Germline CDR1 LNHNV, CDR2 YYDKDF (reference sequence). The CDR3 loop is CATSRGRDHTDTQYF. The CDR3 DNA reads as TGTGCCACCAGCCGAGGACGGGACCACACAGATACGCAGTATTTT.

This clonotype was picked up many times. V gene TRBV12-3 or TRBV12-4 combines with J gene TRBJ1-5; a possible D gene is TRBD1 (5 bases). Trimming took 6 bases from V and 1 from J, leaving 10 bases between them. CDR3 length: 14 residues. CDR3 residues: CASRGRDSNQPQHF. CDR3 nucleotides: TGTGCCAGCAGGGGCCGGGACAGCAATCAGCCCCAGCATTTT.